The 27 T cell receptor beta chains presented below share a single source sample, sequenced in a study of blood T cell repertoires in COVID-19. Libraries were prepared by immunoSEQ multiplex PCR; TCRdb keeps only in-frame clonotypes and omits some of them. This table holds about 260,000 clones, approximately 86% found once. Material: peripheral blood. The receptor source for this set is a man aged 25-45 years with active or convalescent COVID-19.

This clone was counted a single time. The chain is built from TRBV15 and TRBJ1-1, with D perhaps TRBD1 (6 bases). This CDR3 contains 14 residues. The germline V gene has CDR1 LNHNV and CDR2 YYDKDF (reference sequence). The V end was cut by 3 bases, the J end by 3 bases, with 11 bases between. For the CDR3, the DNA is TGTGCCACCAGCAGGTACGCAGGGGACACTGAAGCTTTCTTT. It codes for CATSRYAGDTEAFF.

The chain couples TRBV30 to TRBJ1-1, with a weak D call TRBD1 (6 bases). V was pared by 1 base and J by 4 bases, with 7 bases between. This CDR3 spans 12 amino acids. The germline V gene encodes CDR1 GTSNPN and CDR2 SVGIG (reference sequence). CDR3 sequence: CAWSGGRTEAFF. CDR3 in DNA: TGTGCCTGGAGTGGGGGGCGCACTGAAGCTTTCTTT.

This clone appeared once. The chain combines TRBV6-5 with TRBJ1-1, with 7 nucleotides matching TRBD1. The ends lost 0 bases at V and 1 base at J; junction bases unmatched: 2. This CDR3 is built from 15 residues. The germline V gene encodes CDR1 MNHEY and CDR2 SVGAGI. This CDR3 is CASSYSAGGNTEAFF. The CDR3 DNA sequence: TGTGCCAGCAGTTACTCAGCAGGGGGGAACACTGAAGCTTTCTTT.

This chain connects TRBV5-4 to TRBJ2-2; 9 bases match TRBD1. V dropped 4 bases and J dropped 6; count of bases not matched to a gene: 10. From germline, CDR1 is SGHNT and CDR2 YYREEE (reference sequence). The CDR3 covers 16 residues. The CDR3 is CASSGPGQGTSGELFF. The DNA of the CDR3 is TGTGCCAGCAGCGGACCGGGACAGGGTACTTCCGGGGAGCTGTTTTTT.

This chain links TRBV6-1 with TRBJ1-1, with 7 positions matching TRBD1. Trimming cost V 2 bases and J 7 bases; bases outside gene matches: 16. Germline V lookup: CDR1 MNHNS, CDR2 SASEGT. This CDR3 comprises 17 residues. CDR3 region: CASSERGQGVNRGEAFF. CDR3 bases: TGTGCCAGCAGTGAAAGGGGGCAGGGTGTGAATAGAGGTGAAGCTTTCTTT.

The chain employs TRBV7-9 and TRBJ2-7; 10 positions match TRBD2. The CDR3 is 17 residues long. The junction had 13 bases not matched to a gene; V was cut back by 5 bases and J by 3 bases. Looked up from germline, CDR1 is SEHNR and CDR2 is FQNEAQ (reference sequence). DNA of the CDR3: TGTGCCAGCAGCACGGGGACTAGCGCTTCCGTTCACTACGAGCAGTACTTC. As protein: CASSTGTSASVHYEQYF.

The chain is built from TRBV11-3 and TRBJ2-3; possible D gene TRBD1, 5 bases. The CDR3 covers 16 residues. Germline CDR1 is SGHNT and CDR2 is YENEEA. V shed 1 base and J shed 4 bases, with 15 bases lying between them. CDR3 loop: CASSLVGRDRADTQYF. CDR3 coding DNA: TGTGCCAGCAGCTTAGTTGGCAGGGATAGGGCAGATACGCAGTATTTT.

This rearrangement joins TRBV27 to TRBJ1-1; tentative D call: TRBD1 (5 bases). CDR3 length: 11 amino acids. Germline lookup yields CDR1 MNHEY and CDR2 SMNVEV (reference sequence). CDR3 protein: CPWTSKIEAFF. The CDR3, as DNA: TGTCCGTGGACAAGTAAAATTGAAGCTTTCTTT.

The chain couples TRBV4-3 to TRBJ2-3; TRBD2 agrees at 8 bases. Germline CDR1 LGHNA, CDR2 YSLEER. Losses at the gene ends were 1 base for V and 4 bases for J; bases not matched to a gene: 4. CDR3 length: 15 residues. Here the CDR3 DNA reads TGCGCCAGCAGCCAAGGCGGCGGGGGGTCAGATACGCAGTATTTT. It codes for CASSQGGGGSDTQYF.

The chain carries TRBV10-3 and TRBJ2-3; TRBD2 matches 12 bases. J gave up 5 bases and V 6 bases, and 12 bases lay outside the gene matches. The germline gives CDR1 ENHRY, CDR2 SYGVKD. CDR3 length equals 17 residues. The CDR3 bases are TGTGCCATCAGCGAATTACTAGCGGGGGGTTTGGAAGATACGCAGTATTTT. Its translation is CAISELLAGGLEDTQYF.

V and J are TRBV6-5 and TRBJ2-1; D is ambiguous. Germline V gene lookup returns CDR1 MNHEY and CDR2 SVGAGI. V lost 2 bases to trimming and J lost 8 bases, with 16 bases between them. The CDR3 totals 15 residues. Here the CDR3 DNA reads TGTGCCAGCAGTTACACCAACTTTGTAACTTATGAGCAGTTCTTC. Encoded protein: CASSYTNFVTYEQFF.

In its sample, this clone was seen many times. The chain joins TRBV10-1 to TRBJ2-2; the D gene is possibly TRBD1 (5 bases). V was trimmed by 3 bases and J by 3 bases, leaving 5 bases between them. The germline CDR1 and CDR2 sequences are WNHNN and SYGVQD (reference sequence). The CDR3 is 13 residues long. The CDR3 protein is CASSDRDTGELFF. The CDR3 region has the DNA TGCGCCAGCAGTGACAGGGACACCGGGGAGCTGTTTTTT.

V gene TRBV7-2 combines with J gene TRBJ1-1; D ambiguous. V was clipped by 2 bases and J by 1 base, with 5 bases between them. The CDR3 is 13 amino acids. Germline V gives CDR1 SGHTA, CDR2 FQGNSA. The CDR3 coding sequence is TGTGCCAGCAGCTTACAGCGGAACACTGAAGCTTTCTTT. It specifies CASSLQRNTEAFF.

V gene TRBV6-5 combines with J gene TRBJ1-1; possibly TRBD1 for D (6 bases). The CDR3 consists of 13 residues. V lost 5 bases to trimming and J lost 5 bases, with 12 bases between them. CDR1 is MNHEY, CDR2 SVGAGI, per germline. The CDR3 DNA is TGTGCCAGCAGTCAGGGGTTGGGGACTGAAGCTTTCTTT. This encodes CASSQGLGTEAFF.

The J gene is TRBJ1-2, the V gene TRBV7-9; no definite D call. Germline V CDR1 and CDR2: SEHNR, FQNEAQ (reference sequence). The V and J ends lost 4 bases and 8 bases respectively, with 17 bases between them. The length of the CDR3 is 14 residues. The CDR3 reads CASSSGPGNLGYTF. The DNA of the CDR3 is TGTGCCAGCAGCTCCGGTCCGGGGAATTTGGGCTACACCTTC.

J is TRBJ2-1 and V is TRBV4-2, with no clear D. V lost 0 bases, J lost 8 bases, and 17 bases lay in between. Per the germline V gene, CDR1 is LGHNA and CDR2 is YNFKEQ. The CDR3 length is 16 residues. The CDR3 loop is CASSQDFWVPSDEQFF. In nucleotides, the CDR3 is TGTGCCAGCAGCCAAGATTTTTGGGTTCCTAGTGATGAGCAGTTCTTC.

This clone came up a few times. The rearrangement joins TRBV7-2 to TRBJ2-7; 9 bases agree with TRBD2. Trimming removed 1 base from V and 5 bases from J; junction bases left unmatched: 3. The germline V gene has CDR1 SGHTA and CDR2 FQGNSA. The CDR3 is made up of 14 amino acids. The CDR3 loop reads CASSLGSGGNEQYF. The DNA of the CDR3 is TGTGCCAGCAGCTTAGGAAGCGGGGGGAACGAGCAGTACTTC.

The chain links TRBV5-1 to TRBJ1-2; 8 bases match TRBD1. Per the germline V gene, CDR1 is SGHRS and CDR2 is YFSETQ. This CDR3 is 14 amino acids long. The junction had 4 bases not matched to a gene; V was cut back by 3 bases and J by 3 bases. The DNA for the CDR3 is TGCGCCAGCAGCTCCCCGGGACAGGACTATGGCTACACCTTC. Its translation: CASSSPGQDYGYTF.

This clone showed up just once. The chain carries TRBV11-2 and TRBJ1-2; D is unresolved. V lost 6 bases, J lost 7 bases, and 18 bases lay in between. Germline V lookup: CDR1 SGHAT, CDR2 FQNNGV. This CDR3 region has 14 residues. CDR3 bases: TGTGCCAGCAGGCAAAATCGACAAACCTTTGGCTACACCTTC. Its translation is CASRQNRQTFGYTF.

The V gene is TRBV13, the J gene TRBJ2-7; 7 nucleotides agree with TRBD1. Germline CDR1 is PRHDT and CDR2 is FYEKMQ (reference sequence). This CDR3 has 13 residues. V dropped 9 bases and J dropped 2; count of bases not matched to a gene: 7. The CDR3 DNA reads as TGTGCCAGTTCGACAGGGTCAACCTACGAGCAGTACTTC. This sequence encodes CASSTGSTYEQYF.

The genes are TRBV6-2 or TRBV6-3 and TRBJ1-1; D gene unclear. The V end lost 0 bases, the J end lost 3 bases, and 5 bases lay between the germline ends. CDR1 and CDR2 (germline): MNHEY, SVGEGT. The CDR3 spans 13 residues. The CDR3 bases are TGTGCCAGCAGTTACTCGGGCTACACTGAAGCTTTCTTT. Residues: CASSYSGYTEAFF.

The J gene is TRBJ1-1, the V gene TRBV5-8, with 7 bases matching TRBD1. Germline V gives CDR1 SGHTS, CDR2 YDEGEE. The trim removed 4 bases at V and 4 bases at J, leaving 4 bases unmatched. This CDR3 contains 13 residues. The CDR3 spells CASSIYRGTEAFF. CDR3 nucleotides: TGTGCCAGCAGCATATACAGGGGCACTGAAGCTTTCTTT.

The chain employs TRBV2 and TRBJ1-4; 8 nucleotides match TRBD1. The CDR3 is made up of 16 amino acids. CDR1 and CDR2 from the germline V gene are SNHLY and FYNNEI. V was clipped by 6 bases and J by 7 bases; unmatched bases: 13. CDR3 in amino acids: CASSTTAGGAGEKLFF. CDR3 coding DNA: TGTGCCAGCAGCACAACGGCAGGGGGCGCAGGTGAAAAACTGTTTTTT.

The chain has TRBV5-8 and TRBJ2-5; 9 nucleotides line up with TRBD2. Germline loops: CDR1 SGHTS, CDR2 YDEGEE. With 4 bases clipped from V and 5 bases from J, the junction kept 15 bases outside the gene matches. The CDR3 is 17 amino acids. CDR3 residues: CASSPDWGGGAWETQYF. DNA of the CDR3: TGTGCCAGCAGCCCGGACTGGGGCGGGGGGGCCTGGGAGACCCAGTACTTC.

The rearrangement joins TRBV5-4 to TRBJ1-6; 9 nucleotides agree with TRBD1. The germline CDR1 and CDR2 sequences are SGHNT and YYREEE (reference sequence). The CDR3 runs 14 residues. The V segment lost 4 bases and the J segment 8 bases; nucleotides outside the gene matches: 4. The DNA of the CDR3 is TGTGCCAGCAGCAGGACAGGGGCCGATTCACCCCTCCACTTT. Translated: CASSRTGADSPLHF.

As DNA, the CDR3 is TGTGCCAGCAGTTCGCAAGGAGGGGCGGGCTACGAGCAGTACTTC. Protein: CASSSQGGAGYEQYF. The chain has TRBV7-2 and TRBJ2-7; possible D gene TRBD2, 6 bases. CDR1 is SGHTA and CDR2 is FQGNSA in the germline V gene. With 6 bases removed from V and 3 bases from J, the gap between germline ends came to 18 bases. The CDR3 contains 15 residues.

The chain combines TRBV7-9 with TRBJ2-7, with TRBD2 identical over 7 bases. Trimming cost V 10 bases and J 4 bases; bases outside gene matches: 16. The germline V gene encodes CDR1 SEHNR and CDR2 FQNEAQ (reference sequence). The CDR3 contains 15 residues. Here the CDR3 DNA reads TGTGCCATCGCGTCCGGGCCGCGGGGGACTTACGAGCAGTACTTC. Protein product: CAIASGPRGTYEQYF.